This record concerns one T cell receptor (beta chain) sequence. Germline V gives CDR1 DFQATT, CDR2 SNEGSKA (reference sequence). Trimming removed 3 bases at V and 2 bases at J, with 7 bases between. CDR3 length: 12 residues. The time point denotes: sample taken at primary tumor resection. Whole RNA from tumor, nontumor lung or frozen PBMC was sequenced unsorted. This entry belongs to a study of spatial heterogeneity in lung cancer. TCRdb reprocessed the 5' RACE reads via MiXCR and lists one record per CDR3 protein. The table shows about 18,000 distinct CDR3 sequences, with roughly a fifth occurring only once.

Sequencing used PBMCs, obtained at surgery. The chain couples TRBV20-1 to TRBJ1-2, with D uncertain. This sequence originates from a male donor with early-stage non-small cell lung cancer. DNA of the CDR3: TGCAGTGCTAGCACCGAAAACTATGGCTACACCTTC. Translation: CSASTENYGYTF.